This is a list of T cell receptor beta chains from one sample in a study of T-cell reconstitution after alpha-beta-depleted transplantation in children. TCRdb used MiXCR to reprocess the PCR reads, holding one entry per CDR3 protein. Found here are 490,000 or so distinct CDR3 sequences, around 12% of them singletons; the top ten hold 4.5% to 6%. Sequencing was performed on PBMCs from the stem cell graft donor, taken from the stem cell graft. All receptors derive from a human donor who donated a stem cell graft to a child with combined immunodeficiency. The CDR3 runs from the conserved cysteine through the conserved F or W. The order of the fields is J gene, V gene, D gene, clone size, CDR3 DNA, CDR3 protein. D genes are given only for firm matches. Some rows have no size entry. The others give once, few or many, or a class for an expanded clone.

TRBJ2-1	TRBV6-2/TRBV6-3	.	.	TGTGCCAGCAGTTACCCCCAGTTCAATGAGCAGTTCTTC	CASSYPQFNEQFF
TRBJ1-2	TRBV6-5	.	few	TGTGCCAGCAGTTACGGGGGCACAGATCTGGGCTTCGGCTACACCTTC	CASSYGGTDLGFGYTF
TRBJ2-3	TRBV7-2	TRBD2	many	TGTGCCAGCTCAAGAGACGCCGGGGGGGCTTCAGATACGCAGTATTTT	CASSRDAGGASDTQYF
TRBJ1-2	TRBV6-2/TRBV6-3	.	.	TGTGCCAGCAGTTTTTCGCCTTTTTCCCTCTACACCTTC	CASSFSPFSLYTF
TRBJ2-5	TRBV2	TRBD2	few	TGTGCCAGCAGTGAAGTCCCCCCCGGACTAGCGGAGACCCAGTACTTC	CASSEVPPGLAETQYF
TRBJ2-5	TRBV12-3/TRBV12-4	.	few	TGTGCCAGCAGTTCATCCCTTAAAGAGACCCAGTACTTC	CASSSSLKETQYF
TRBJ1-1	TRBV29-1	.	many	TGCAGCGTCGAACAGGTTCTGAACACTGAAGCTTTCTTT	CSVEQVLNTEAFF
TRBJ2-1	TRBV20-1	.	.	TGCAGTGCTCCCGACCGGTACTCCTACAATGAGCAGTTCTTC	CSAPDRYSYNEQFF
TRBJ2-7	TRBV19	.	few	TGTGCCAGTAGTATTTTGGGCAGAGCCTACGAGCAGTACTTC	CASSILGRAYEQYF
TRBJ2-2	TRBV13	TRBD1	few	TGTGCCAGCAGCTTGGAACAGGGGACAATCACCGGGGAGCTGTTTTTT	CASSLEQGTITGELFF
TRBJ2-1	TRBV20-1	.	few	TGCAGTGCCACTCCCATACTAGCAACGGAGCAGTTCTTC	CSATPILATEQFF
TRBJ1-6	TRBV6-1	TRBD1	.	TGTGCCAGCAGTAGAGCTGGACAGGGGCATTCACCCCTCCACTTT	CASSRAGQGHSPLHF
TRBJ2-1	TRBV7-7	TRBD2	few	TGTGCCAGCAGCTTAGAGCTAGCGGGAGGTCCCCCTGAGGGCAATGAGCAGTTCTTC	CASSLELAGGPPEGNEQFF
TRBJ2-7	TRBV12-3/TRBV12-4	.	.	TGTGCCAGCAGTCCCAGGACAGGGAGGGGGTACGAGCAGTACTTC	CASSPRTGRGYEQYF
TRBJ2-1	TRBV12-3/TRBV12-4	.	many	TGTGCCAGCAGTTTAGGGGCGGAACCCCCGCTCTACAATGAGCAGTTCTTC	CASSLGAEPPLYNEQFF
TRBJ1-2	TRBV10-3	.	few	TGTGCCATCAGTGAGTCGAGGAGGGACTATGGCTACACCTTC	CAISESRRDYGYTF
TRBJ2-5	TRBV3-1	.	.	TGTGCCAGCAGCCCCTTTACGCGCCAAGAGACCCAGTACTTC	CASSPFTRQETQYF
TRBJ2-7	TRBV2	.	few	TGTGCCAGCAGTGAACTGCAGGGGCTGGGGGAGCAGTACTTC	CASSELQGLGEQYF
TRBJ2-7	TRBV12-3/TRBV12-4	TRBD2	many	TGTGCCAGCAGTTTCGCGGGGGGGAACGAGCAGTACTTC	CASSFAGGNEQYF
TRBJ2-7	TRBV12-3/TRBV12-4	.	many	TGTGCCAGCAGCCGGCTCCGGGACGCCTACGAGCAGTACTTC	CASSRLRDAYEQYF
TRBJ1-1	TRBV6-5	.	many	TGTGCCAGCAGTTACACGAGCATGGGTTCGGACACTGAAGCTTTCTTT	CASSYTSMGSDTEAFF
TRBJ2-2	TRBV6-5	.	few	TGTGCCAGCAGTAACTTTGGTACCACCGGGGAGCTGTTTTTT	CASSNFGTTGELFF
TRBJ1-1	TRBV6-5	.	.	TGTGCCAGCAGTTACGGTGTGGGGAACACTGAAGCTTTCTTT	CASSYGVGNTEAFF